The T cell receptor beta chain under discussion was sequenced for a study of blood T cells in healthy people across ages. A second PCR of 7 to 11 cycles used a sample-barcoded 5' primer and a J-beta primer mix. One entry per CDR3 protein, called by TCRdb with MiXCR from the 5' RACE reads. Found here are around 1,900,000 distinct CDR3 sequences, 35% to 50% of them singletons; the top ten hold roughly 23%. The TCR sequence derives from a human donor in good health. The sequenced sample consisted of blood.

The CDR3 DNA reads as TGTGTCACCAGACACTTACCCGGAGGGGGCCACTATGGCTACACCTTC. Amino acids: CVTRHLPGGGHYGYTF. This sequence joins TRBV12-3 or TRBV12-4 and TRBJ1-2; 7 nucleotides line up with TRBD1. The CDR3 covers 16 residues.